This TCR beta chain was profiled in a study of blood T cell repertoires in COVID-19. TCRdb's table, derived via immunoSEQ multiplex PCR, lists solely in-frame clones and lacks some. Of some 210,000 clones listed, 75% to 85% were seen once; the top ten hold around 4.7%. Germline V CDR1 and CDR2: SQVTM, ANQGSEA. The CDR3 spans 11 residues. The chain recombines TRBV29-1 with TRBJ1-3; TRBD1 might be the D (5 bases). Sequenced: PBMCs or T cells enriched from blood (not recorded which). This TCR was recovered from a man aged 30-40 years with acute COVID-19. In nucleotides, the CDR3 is TGCGCAGGGAGGTCTGGAAACACCATATATTTT. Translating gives CAGRSGNTIYF.